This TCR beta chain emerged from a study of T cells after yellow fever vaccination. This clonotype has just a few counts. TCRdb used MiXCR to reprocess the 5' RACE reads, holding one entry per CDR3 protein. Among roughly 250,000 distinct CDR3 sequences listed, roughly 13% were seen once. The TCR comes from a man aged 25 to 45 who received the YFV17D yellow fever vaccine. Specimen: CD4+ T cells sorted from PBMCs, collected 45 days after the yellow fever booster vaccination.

The CDR3 DNA reads as TGTGCCAGCAGCTTACGCCCGGGGGAGACCCAGTACTTC. Translation gives CASSLRPGETQYF. This chain uses TRBV7-9 with TRBJ2-5; D is possibly TRBD2 (5 bases). The CDR3 runs to 13 residues. Trimming shortened V by 2 bases and J by 5 bases, and 9 bases separated the two germline ends. The germline CDR1 and CDR2 sequences are SEHNR and FQNEAQ (reference sequence).